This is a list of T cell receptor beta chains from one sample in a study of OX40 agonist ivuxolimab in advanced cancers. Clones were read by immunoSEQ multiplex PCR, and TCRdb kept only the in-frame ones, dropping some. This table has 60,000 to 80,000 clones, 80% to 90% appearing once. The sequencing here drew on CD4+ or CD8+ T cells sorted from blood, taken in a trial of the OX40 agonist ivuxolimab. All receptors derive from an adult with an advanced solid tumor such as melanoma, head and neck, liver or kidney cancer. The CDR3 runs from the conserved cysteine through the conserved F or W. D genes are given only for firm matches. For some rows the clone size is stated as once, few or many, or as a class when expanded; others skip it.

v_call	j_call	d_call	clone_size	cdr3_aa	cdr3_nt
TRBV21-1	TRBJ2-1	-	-	CASSKFRTTSNEQFF	TGTGCCAGCAGCAAATTCCGGACCACGAGCAATGAGCAGTTCTTC
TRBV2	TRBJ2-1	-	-	CASSADYANEQFF	TGTGCCAGCAGCGCAGACTACGCCAATGAGCAGTTCTTC
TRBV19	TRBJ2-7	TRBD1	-	CASSIFGQGEQYF	TGTGCCAGTAGTATTTTCGGACAGGGCGAGCAGTACTTC
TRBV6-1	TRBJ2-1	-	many	CASSEQGSYNEQFF	TGTGCCAGCAGTGAACAGGGCTCCTACAATGAGCAGTTCTTC
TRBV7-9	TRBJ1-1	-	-	CASSGDPGLAAFF	TGTGCCAGCAGCGGGGACCCAGGGTTGGCAGCTTTCTTT
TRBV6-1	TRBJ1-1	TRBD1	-	CASSADRTNTEAFF	TGTGCCAGCAGTGCGGACAGGACGAACACTGAAGCTTTCTTT
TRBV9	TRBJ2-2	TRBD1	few	CASSVETGGTGELFF	TGTGCCAGCAGCGTAGAAACAGGGGGCACCGGGGAGCTGTTTTTT
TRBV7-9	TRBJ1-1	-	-	CASSLFAIEAFF	TGTGCCAGCAGCTTATTCGCTATTGAAGCTTTCTTT
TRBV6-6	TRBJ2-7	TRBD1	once	CASKAGQGREEQYF	TGTGCCAGCAAAGCCGGACAGGGGAGAGAAGAGCAGTACTTC
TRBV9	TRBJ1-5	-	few	CASSLEDGPQHF	TGTGCCAGCAGCTTAGAGGATGGGCCCCAGCATTTT
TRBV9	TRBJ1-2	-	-	CASSVSPGAGNGYTF	TGTGCCAGCAGCGTCTCCCCTGGGGCAGGGAATGGCTACACCTTC
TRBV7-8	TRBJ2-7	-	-	CASSTNSGPQYF	TGTGCCAGCAGCACCAACTCTGGGCCGCAGTACTTC
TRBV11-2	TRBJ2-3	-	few	CASSLLYVGDTQYF	TGTGCCAGCAGCTTATTATACGTCGGAGATACGCAGTATTTT
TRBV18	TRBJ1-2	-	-	CASSPNAAAYYGYTF	TGTGCCAGCTCACCTAATGCGGCGGCATACTATGGCTACACCTTC
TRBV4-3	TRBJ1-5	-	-	CASSQDWTVPNQPQHF	TGCGCCAGCAGCCAAGATTGGACAGTTCCCAATCAGCCCCAGCATTTT
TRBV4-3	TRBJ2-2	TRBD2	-	CASSQDVAGGPTGELFF	TGCGCCAGCAGCCAAGATGTAGCGGGAGGGCCCACCGGGGAGCTGTTTTTT
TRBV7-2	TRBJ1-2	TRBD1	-	CASSSQGQGYGYTF	TGTGCCAGCAGCTCACAGGGGCAGGGCTATGGCTACACCTTC
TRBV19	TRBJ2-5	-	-	CASSTGQSRIIQETQYF	TGTGCCAGTAGTACCGGACAGTCAAGGATAATACAAGAGACCCAGTACTTC
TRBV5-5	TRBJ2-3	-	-	CASSPPGQGSTDTQYF	TGTGCCAGCAGTCCCCCGGGACAAGGAAGCACAGATACGCAGTATTTT
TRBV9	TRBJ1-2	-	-	CASSVGPGSDYGYTF	TGTGCCAGCAGCGTAGGCCCAGGGTCGGACTATGGCTACACCTTC
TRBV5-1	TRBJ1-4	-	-	CASSYAGATTNEKLFF	TGCGCCAGCAGCTACGCAGGGGCTACAACTAATGAAAAACTGTTTTTT
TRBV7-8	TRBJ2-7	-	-	CASSFGPQNEQYF	TGTGCCAGCAGCTTCGGGCCGCAAAACGAGCAGTACTTC
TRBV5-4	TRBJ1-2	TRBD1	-	CASSKTGTGVPLYGYTF	TGTGCCAGCAGCAAAACGGGGACAGGCGTACCCCTCTATGGCTACACCTTC
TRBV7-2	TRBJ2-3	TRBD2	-	CASSWWGSGGTDTQYF	TGTGCCAGCAGCTGGTGGGGTAGCGGGGGCACAGATACGCAGTATTTT
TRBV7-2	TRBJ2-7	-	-	CASSLGTGSAYEQYF	TGTGCCAGCAGCTTAGGTACGGGATCGGCCTACGAGCAGTACTTC
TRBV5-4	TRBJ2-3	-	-	CASSQDHGATITDTQYF	TGTGCCAGCAGCCAGGATCACGGGGCGACCATCACAGATACGCAGTATTTT
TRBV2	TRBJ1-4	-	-	CASSERVTNEKLFF	TGTGCCAGCAGTGAACGAGTCACTAATGAAAAACTGTTTTTT
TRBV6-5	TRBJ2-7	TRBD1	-	CASSLTGQTYEQYF	TGTGCCAGCAGCCTGACAGGGCAAACCTACGAGCAGTACTTC
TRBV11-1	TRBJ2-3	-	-	CASRKRQGGADTQYF	TGTGCCAGCAGGAAAAGACAGGGCGGGGCAGATACGCAGTATTTT
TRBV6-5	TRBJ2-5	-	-	CATRRGLETQYF	TGTGCCACCCGACGGGGGCTAGAGACCCAGTACTTC
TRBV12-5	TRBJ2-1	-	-	CASGLGFNEQFF	TGTGCTAGTGGTTTGGGTTTTAATGAGCAGTTCTTC
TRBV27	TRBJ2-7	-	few	CASSSRQVSEQYF	TGTGCCAGCAGTTCCCGACAGGTTTCCGAGCAGTACTTC
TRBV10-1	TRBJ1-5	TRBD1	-	CASSDGTGNQPQHF	TGCGCCAGCAGTGACGGGACAGGCAATCAGCCCCAGCATTTT
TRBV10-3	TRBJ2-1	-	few	CAISKEDEQFF	TGTGCCATCAGTAAAGAGGATGAGCAGTTCTTC
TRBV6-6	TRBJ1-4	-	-	CASSFAATNEKLFF	TGTGCCAGCAGTTTCGCCGCAACTAATGAAAAACTGTTTTTT
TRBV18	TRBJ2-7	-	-	CASSPEAGLGEQYF	TGTGCCAGCTCACCAGAGGCAGGGCTGGGCGAGCAGTACTTC
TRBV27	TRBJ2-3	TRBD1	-	CASSHRGGTDTQYF	TGTGCCAGCAGTCACAGGGGTGGCACAGATACGCAGTATTTT
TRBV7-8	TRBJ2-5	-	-	CASSKWETQYF	TGTGCCAGCAGTAAATGGGAGACCCAGTACTTC
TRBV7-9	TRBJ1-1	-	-	CASSPHGGNTEAFF	TGTGCCAGCAGCCCCCACGGGGGGAACACTGAAGCTTTCTTT
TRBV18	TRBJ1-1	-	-	CASSPLGWGNTEAFF	TGTGCCAGCTCACCGCTCGGATGGGGGAACACTGAAGCTTTCTTT
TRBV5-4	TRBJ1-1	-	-	CASSSQNSDTEAFF	TGTGCCAGCAGCTCACAGAACAGTGATACCGAAGCTTTCTTT
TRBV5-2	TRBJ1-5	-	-	CASSQDWDSNQPQHF	TGCGCCAGCAGCCAAGATTGGGACAGCAATCAGCCCCAGCATTTT
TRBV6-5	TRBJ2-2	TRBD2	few	CASSFLGGITGELFF	TGTGCCAGCAGTTTCCTCGGGGGGATCACCGGGGAGCTGTTTTTT
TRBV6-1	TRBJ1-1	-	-	CASIGGSNTEAFF	TGTGCCAGCATCGGCGGGTCGAACACTGAAGCTTTCTTT
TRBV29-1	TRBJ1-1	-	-	CSVGRPGTEAFF	TGCAGCGTAGGACGGCCGGGGACTGAAGCTTTCTTT
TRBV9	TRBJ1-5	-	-	CASSAGDFGPQHF	TGTGCCAGCAGCGCGGGGGACTTCGGGCCCCAGCATTTT
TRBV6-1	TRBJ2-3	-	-	CASTQYTDTQYF	TGTGCCAGCACCCAATATACAGATACGCAGTATTTT
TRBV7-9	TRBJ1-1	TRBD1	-	CASSFRGPRFEAFF	TGTGCCAGCAGCTTCAGGGGGCCCAGATTTGAAGCTTTCTTT
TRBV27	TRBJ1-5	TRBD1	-	CASSTGQGYSNQPQHF	TGTGCCAGCAGCACTGGACAGGGGTATAGCAATCAGCCCCAGCATTTT
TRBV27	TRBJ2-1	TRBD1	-	CASNDRGLFNEQFF	TGTGCCAGCAATGACAGGGGACTTTTCAATGAGCAGTTCTTC
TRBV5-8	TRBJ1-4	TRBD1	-	CASSPGTATNEKLFF	TGTGCCAGCAGCCCGGGGACAGCAACTAATGAAAAACTGTTTTTT
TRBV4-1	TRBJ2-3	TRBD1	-	CASSPKDAGQGAGTQYF	TGCGCCAGCAGCCCCAAAGACGCCGGACAGGGGGCAGGTACGCAGTATTTT
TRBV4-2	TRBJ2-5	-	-	CASSQGQQETQYF	TGTGCCAGCAGCCAAGGGCAGCAAGAGACCCAGTACTTC
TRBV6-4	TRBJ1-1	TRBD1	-	CASSAGGLGTEAFF	TGTGCCAGCAGTGCAGGGGGATTGGGGACTGAAGCTTTCTTT
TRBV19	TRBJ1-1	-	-	CASSVGTEAFF	TGTGCCAGTAGTGTGGGCACTGAAGCTTTCTTT
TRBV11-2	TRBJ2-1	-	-	CASSLDSPNEQFF	TGTGCCAGCAGCTTAGACAGCCCCAATGAGCAGTTCTTC
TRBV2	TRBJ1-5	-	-	CASSEEDGINQPQHF	TGTGCCAGCAGTGAGGAAGACGGGATCAATCAGCCCCAGCATTTT